These 31 T cell receptor beta chains were all obtained from the same sample, sequenced in a study of shared clonotypes between healthy human individuals (TCRdb year 2020). The library was made by the immunoSEQ multiplex PCR assay. TCRdb took over this immuneACCESS table, retaining in-frame rearrangements with V and J assigned. Such tables are incomplete; in checked studies, under half of the missing clones stem from an unresolved V gene, and the remainder is unexplained. This sample comprises fewer than 3 million clones, around 90% of them detected only once. The ten biggest clones cover around 0.4% of the sample. The sample taken for sequencing was naive CD4+ T cells from PBMCs. This specimen's cell subset or site label, per the study, means: CD45RA+ positively selected. These receptors were taken from a young man in good health. Some clones in this sample may be carry-over from other donors' samples.

The chain is built from TRBV28 and TRBJ2-1, with 11 bases lining up with TRBD2. The ends lost 2 bases at V and 12 bases at J; junction bases unmatched: 9. CDR3 length equals 15 residues. Germline V gene sequence: CDR1 MDHEN, CDR2 SYDVKM. The CDR3 is CASSLVTSGAFGQFF. CDR3 bases: TGTGCCAGCAGTTTAGTGACTAGCGGGGCGTTCGGGCAGTTCTTC.

V usage is TRBV30 and J usage is TRBJ1-6; D is undetermined. V lost 2 bases to trimming and J lost 7 bases, with 15 bases between them. The CDR3 totals 15 residues. Germline V gene sequence: CDR1 GTSNPN, CDR2 SVGIG (reference sequence). The CDR3 is CAWSTQGRGNSPLHF. The CDR3 nucleotides are TGTGCCTGGAGTACGCAAGGGAGAGGCAATTCACCCCTCCACTTT.

J is TRBJ1-2 and V is TRBV6-5, with a possible D match to TRBD1 (6 bases). Germline CDR1 and CDR2: MNHEY and SVGAGI. The CDR3 consists of 14 residues. With 6 bases removed from V and 5 bases from J, the gap between germline ends came to 16 bases. The CDR3 loop reads CASRPSTGPYGYTF. The CDR3 nucleotides are TGTGCCAGCAGACCCTCTACAGGGCCTTATGGCTACACCTTC.

V and J are TRBV7-2 and TRBJ2-1; TRBD2 matches 11 bases. Germline V gene data show CDR1 as SGHTA and CDR2 as FQGNSA. Trimming cost V 5 bases and J 9 bases; bases outside gene matches: 9. There are 15 residues in the CDR3. The CDR3, as DNA: TGTGCCAGCAGCCGGAGGGTAGCGGGAGGGGGTGAGCAGTTCTTC. Protein sequence: CASSRRVAGGGEQFF. Drawing the rest from reference TRBV7-2 and TRBJ2-1, the complete variable domain is GAGVSQSPSNKVTEKGKDVELRCDPISGHTALYWYRQSLGQGLEFLIYFQGNSAPDKSGLPSDRFSAERTGGSVSTLTIQRTQQEDSAVYLCASSRRVAGGGEQFFGPGTRLTVL.

With regard to this clone: The same CDR3 also results from other DNA sequences found in this sample. The chain has TRBV7-8 and TRBJ2-1; D remains unclear. V was clipped by 1 base and J by 0 bases, with 1 base between them. The CDR3 contains 13 residues. CDR1 and CDR2 from the germline V gene are SGHVS and FQNEAQ. CDR3 residues: CASSLDSYNEQFF. Written as DNA, the CDR3 is TGTGCCAGCAGCTTAGACTCCTACAATGAGCAGTTCTTC.

V and J are TRBV20-1 and TRBJ1-5, with a weak D call TRBD1 (6 bases). Germline CDR1 DFQATT, CDR2 SNEGSKA (reference sequence). Trimming shortened V by 6 bases and J by 7 bases, and 10 bases separated the two germline ends. The CDR3 is 11 residues long. CDR3 residues: CSASGQQPQHF. The CDR3 DNA follows: TGCAGTGCGTCGGGACAACAGCCCCAGCATTTT.

V gene TRBV5-6 combines with J gene TRBJ1-2, with D unclear. Per germline, CDR1 SGHDT and CDR2 YYEEEE. There are 12 residues in the CDR3. Deletions cut 3 bases from V and 8 bases from J, with 11 bases between. This CDR3 reads CASSSTASGYTF. CDR3 coding DNA: TGTGCCAGCAGCTCCACAGCTAGCGGCTACACCTTC. Looking up the rest from reference TRBV5-6 and TRBJ1-2 gives the full variable domain: DAGVTQSPTHLIKTRGQQVTLRCSPKSGHDTVSWYQQALGQGPQFIFQYYEEEERQRGNFPDRFSGHQFPNYSSELNVNALLLGDSALYLCASSSTASGYTFGSGTRLTVV.

The chain combines TRBV19 with TRBJ2-7; TRBD1 matches 9 bases. Trimming at V came to 4 bases and at J to 3 bases, leaving 10 bases not matched to a gene. Per germline, CDR1 LNHDA and CDR2 SQIVND (reference sequence). The CDR3 extends over 16 amino acids. DNA for the CDR3: TGTGCCAGTAGTACTCGGACAGGGGCCCTGGTCTACGAGCAGTACTTC. Translating it yields CASSTRTGALVYEQYF.

The genes are TRBV28 and TRBJ1-5; weak D call: TRBD1 (6 bases). In germline, CDR1 is MDHEN, CDR2 SYDVKM. The CDR3 sequence is 14 residues long. The germline V and J ends were trimmed by 5 bases and 3 bases, with 11 bases remaining between them. DNA of the CDR3: TGTGCCAGCAGTAGGGGGGGCGCCAATCAGCCCCAGCATTTT. This sequence encodes CASSRGGANQPQHF. The whole variable domain, remainder taken from reference TRBV28 and TRBJ1-5, is DVKVTQSSRYLVKRTGEKVFLECVQDMDHENMFWYRQDPGLGLRLIYFSYDVKMKEKGDIPEGYSVSREKKERFSLILESASTNQTSMYLCASSRGGANQPQHFGDGTRLSIL.

As regards this clone: The same CDR3 is also encoded by other DNA sequences in this sample. The chain links TRBV6-5 to TRBJ1-3, with D unclear. Looked up from germline, CDR1 is MNHEY and CDR2 is SVGAGI. Between the trimmed V and J ends, which lost 0 bases and 0 bases, there was a span of 6 bases. The CDR3 covers 15 residues. DNA of the CDR3: TGTGCCAGCAGTTACTCGTCCTCCTCTGGAAACACCATATATTTT. Protein product: CASSYSSSSGNTIYF.

The rearrangement joins TRBV5-6 to TRBJ2-7; maybe TRBD2 (6 bases). Germline V gene lookup returns CDR1 SGHDT and CDR2 YYEEEE. Trimming shortened V by 1 base and J by 4 bases, and 12 bases separated the two germline ends. This CDR3 comprises 14 residues. In DNA form, the CDR3 reads TGTGCCAGCAGCTTGCTGGGGCGGGATTACGAGCAGTACTTC. Amino acids: CASSLLGRDYEQYF.

This chain connects TRBV28 to TRBJ1-2; the D is unclear. The CDR3 totals 13 residues. Trimming cost V 5 bases and J 5 bases, with 12 bases left between them. In germline, CDR1 is MDHEN, CDR2 SYDVKM. As DNA, the CDR3 is TGTGCCAGCAGTACCCCCCCGGAGTATGGCTACACCTTC. This sequence encodes CASSTPPEYGYTF.

V is TRBV19 and J is TRBJ2-5, with D possibly TRBD1 on 5 matching bases. V lost 3 bases and J 3 bases, leaving 11 bases between the germline ends. The CDR3 is 14 residues long. The V gene's germline CDR1 is LNHDA and CDR2 SQIVND (reference sequence). For the CDR3, the DNA is TGTGCCAGTAGTATGGCGGACACAAAAGAGACCCAGTACTTC. Its translation is CASSMADTKETQYF.

This clone was detected once. V and J are TRBV7-6 and TRBJ2-5; a weak D match, TRBD1 (6 bases). The V gene lost 2 bases and the J gene lost 5 bases, with 9 bases spanning the gap. CDR1 is SGHVS and CDR2 is FNYEAQ in the germline V gene. The CDR3 has 13 amino acids. The CDR3 sequence is CASSLRGYETQYF. The CDR3 coding sequence is TGTGCCAGCAGCTTAAGGGGGTACGAGACCCAGTACTTC.

On this clone itself: This CDR3 is also generated by other DNA sequences in the sample. The chain recombines TRBV7-3 with TRBJ2-5; 9 bases agree with TRBD2. The CDR3 is made up of 14 amino acids. J lost 4 bases, V lost 3 bases, and 3 bases had no gene match. Germline CDR1 and CDR2: SGHTA and FQGTGA. CDR3 nucleotides: TGTGCCAGCAGCTTGGCGGGAGGGAGAGAGACCCAGTACTTC. It translates to CASSLAGGRETQYF.

The gene calls are TRBV30 and TRBJ2-6; the D gene is possibly TRBD1 (5 bases). Germline CDR1 is GTSNPN and CDR2 is SVGIG (reference sequence). This CDR3 region has 15 residues. Trimming left V 4 bases short and J 0 bases short, with 10 bases between. The CDR3 nucleotides are TGTGCCTGGATACAGGTTTACTCTGGGGCCAACGTCCTGACTTTC. This translates into CAWIQVYSGANVLTF.

The CDR3, as DNA: TGCAGCGCCAGTGGGCAGACGACCGCAGATACGCAGTATTTT. This gives the protein CSASGQTTADTQYF. The J gene is TRBJ2-3, the V gene TRBV29-1, with no clear D. The V end lost 7 bases, the J end lost 4 bases, and 18 bases lay between the germline ends. CDR1 and CDR2 from the germline V gene are SQVTM and ANQGSEA. The CDR3 covers 14 residues.

The CDR3 sequence is CASSRTYEQYF. The DNA for the CDR3 is TGTGCCAGCAGCCGCACCTACGAGCAGTACTTC. The gene calls are TRBV5-5 and TRBJ2-7; D ambiguous. The CDR3 length is 11 residues. CDR1 and CDR2 from the germline V gene are SGHKS and YYEKEE (reference sequence). V lost 4 bases to trimming and J lost 2 bases, with 4 bases between them.

Comments on this clone: This sample also contains other DNA sequences that code for the same CDR3. The chain uses TRBV11-2 and TRBJ2-3; no clear D gene. In germline, CDR1 is SGHAT, CDR2 FQNNGV. The CDR3 consists of 10 residues. V was cut by 0 bases and J by 9 bases, with 1 base left in between. The CDR3 coding sequence is TGTGCCAGCAGCTTAGACACGCAGTATTTT. Translated, it gives CASSLDTQYF.

The chain joins TRBV10-3 to TRBJ2-7; no clear D gene. From germline, CDR1 is ENHRY and CDR2 SYGVKD. The V end was cut by 4 bases, the J end by 2 bases, with 9 bases between. This CDR3 spans 13 amino acids. The CDR3 here is CAISVAGTYEQYF. CDR3 coding DNA: TGTGCCATCAGTGTGGCTGGTACCTACGAGCAGTACTTC.

The gene calls are TRBV18 and TRBJ2-5; the D gene is possibly TRBD1 (6 bases). CDR1 is KGHSH and CDR2 is LQKENI in the germline V gene. V lost 0 bases and J 1 base, leaving 9 bases between the germline ends. This CDR3 has 15 residues. Written as DNA, the CDR3 is TGTGCCAGCTCACCACCGGGGGCGGCCCAAGAGACCCAGTACTTC. It is translated as CASSPPGAAQETQYF. The complete variable domain, with remaining parts taken from reference TRBV18 and TRBJ2-5, reads NAGVMQNPRHLVRRRGQEARLRCSPMKGHSHVYWYRQLPEEGLKFMVYLQKENIIDESGMPKERFSAEFPKEGPSILRIQQVVRGDSAAYFCASSPPGAAQETQYFGPGTRLLVL.

As concerns this clone: Other DNA sequences of this sample code for an identical CDR3. The V call is TRBV27, the J call TRBJ1-1; no clear D gene. The V end lost 4 bases, the J end lost 1 base, and 10 bases lay between the germline ends. Germline-derived CDR1 and CDR2 are MNHEY and SMNVEV (reference sequence). The CDR3 is 14 residues long. The CDR3 region is CASSSPTANTEAFF. In nucleotides, the CDR3 is TGTGCCAGCAGTTCCCCTACAGCGAACACTGAAGCTTTCTTT.

This chain's CDR3 is CASSRLGYQETQYF. As DNA, the CDR3 is TGTGCCAGCAGCCGACTAGGTTACCAAGAGACCCAGTACTTC. The chain uses TRBV7-2 and TRBJ2-5; D might be TRBD2 (6 bases). V shed 5 bases and J shed 0 bases, with 10 bases lying between them. The germline CDR1 and CDR2 sequences are SGHTA and FQGNSA. The length of the CDR3 is 14 residues.

The chain recombines TRBV13 with TRBJ2-3; tentatively, D is TRBD1 (6 bases). There are 13 residues in the CDR3. Germline V gene lookup returns CDR1 PRHDT and CDR2 FYEKMQ (reference sequence). V gave up 5 bases and J gave up 6 bases, with 12 bases separating them. CDR3 coding DNA: TGTGCCAGCAGCCCATTGGGGGCCGATACGCAGTATTTT. Translation gives CASSPLGADTQYF.

The genes are TRBV4-1 and TRBJ2-1; D is possibly TRBD2 (6 bases). The ends were cut back, 0 bases at V and 4 bases at J, with 13 bases in the middle. This CDR3 has 16 residues. Germline CDR1 is MGHRA and CDR2 is YSYEKL. The CDR3, as DNA: TGCGCCAGCAGCCAAGAACAGTTAGCGGCATACAATGAGCAGTTCTTC. Its translation: CASSQEQLAAYNEQFF.

This chain uses TRBV30 with TRBJ2-2; D may be TRBD1 (5 bases). The V end was cut by 4 bases, the J end by 14 bases, with 23 bases between. The CDR3 extends over 14 amino acids. In germline, CDR1 is GTSNPN, CDR2 SVGIG (reference sequence). The CDR3 protein is CAWKQLQFQGALFF. The CDR3 DNA is TGTGCCTGGAAACAATTGCAGTTTCAGGGTGCTCTGTTTTTT.

The chain has TRBV5-1 and TRBJ2-5, with D uncertain. The CDR3 has 16 amino acids. V lost 1 base, J lost 3 bases, and 16 bases lay in between. Germline-derived CDR1 and CDR2 are SGHRS and YFSETQ. Here the CDR3 reads CASSLSLSPGEETQYF. The DNA of the CDR3 is TGCGCCAGCAGCTTGAGCCTCTCCCCGGGCGAAGAGACCCAGTACTTC.

V usage is TRBV5-4 and J usage is TRBJ1-1; possible D gene TRBD1, 6 bases. The germline V gene encodes CDR1 SGHNT and CDR2 YYREEE (reference sequence). The CDR3 runs 16 residues. With 0 bases removed from V and 0 bases from J, the gap between germline ends came to 12 bases. The CDR3 DNA reads TGTGCCAGCAGCTTGGGGGGGCGGTCCCTGAACACTGAAGCTTTCTTT. Translating it yields CASSLGGRSLNTEAFF.

This chain uses TRBV7-3 with TRBJ1-2; TRBD1 matches at 11 bases. The germline V gene has CDR1 SGHTA and CDR2 FQGTGA. CDR3 length: 13 amino acids. The V gene end was trimmed by 5 bases and the J gene end by 8 bases; junction bases not matched to a gene: 4. DNA for the CDR3: TGTGCCAGCAGCCGGACAGGGGGCGAGGGCTACACCTTC. Its protein product is CASSRTGGEGYTF.

The chain carries TRBV5-1 and TRBJ2-2; a possible D gene is TRBD2 (6 bases). CDR3 length: 17 residues. Germline CDR1 SGHRS, CDR2 YFSETQ. Between the trimmed V and J ends, which lost 4 bases and 0 bases, there was a span of 16 bases. CDR3 coding DNA: TGCGCCAGCAGCATCGGGGCCCGGGACTCGAACACCGGGGAGCTGTTTTTT. Protein sequence: CASSIGARDSNTGELFF.

The V gene is TRBV19, the J gene TRBJ1-2; TRBD1 matches 7 bases. Germline V CDR1 and CDR2: LNHDA, SQIVND (reference sequence). CDR3 length equals 13 residues. V lost 7 bases and J lost 3; bases outside the gene matches: 5. The CDR3 is CASNRGQYYGYTF. Here the CDR3 DNA reads TGTGCCAGTAACCGGGGACAGTACTATGGCTACACCTTC.